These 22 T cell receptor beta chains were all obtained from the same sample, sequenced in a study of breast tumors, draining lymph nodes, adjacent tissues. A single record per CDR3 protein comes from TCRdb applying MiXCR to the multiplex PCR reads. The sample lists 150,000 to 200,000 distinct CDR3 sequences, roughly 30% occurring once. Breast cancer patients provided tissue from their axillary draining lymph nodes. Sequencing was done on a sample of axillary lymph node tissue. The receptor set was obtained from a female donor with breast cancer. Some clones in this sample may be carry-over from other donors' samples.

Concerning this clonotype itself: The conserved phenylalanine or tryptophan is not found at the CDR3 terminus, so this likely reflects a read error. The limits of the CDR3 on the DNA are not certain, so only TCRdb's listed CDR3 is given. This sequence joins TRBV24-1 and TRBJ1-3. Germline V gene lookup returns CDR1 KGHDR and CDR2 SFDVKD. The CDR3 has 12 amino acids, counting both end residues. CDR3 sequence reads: CATSDSIAGPNT.

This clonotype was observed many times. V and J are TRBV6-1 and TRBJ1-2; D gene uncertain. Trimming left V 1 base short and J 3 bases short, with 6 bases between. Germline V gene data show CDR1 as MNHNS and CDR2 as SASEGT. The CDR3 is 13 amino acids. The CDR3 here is CASSEEKYYGYTF. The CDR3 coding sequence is TGTGCCAGCAGTGAAGAGAAGTACTATGGCTACACCTTC.

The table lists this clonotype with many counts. The CDR3 reads CSDQHRDEQETQYF. CDR3 in DNA: TGCAGTGACCAGCACCGGGACGAACAAGAGACCCAGTACTTC. The chain joins TRBV20-1 to TRBJ2-5, with D perhaps matching TRBD1 or TRBD2 (5 bases each). CDR1 and CDR2 (germline): DFQATT, SNEGSKA (reference sequence). V was trimmed by 7 bases and J by 2 bases, leaving 17 bases between them. CDR3 length: 14 residues.

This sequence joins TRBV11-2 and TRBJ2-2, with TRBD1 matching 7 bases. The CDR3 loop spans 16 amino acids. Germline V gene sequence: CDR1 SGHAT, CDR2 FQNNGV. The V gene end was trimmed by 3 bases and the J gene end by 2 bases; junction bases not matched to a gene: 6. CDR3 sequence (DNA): TGTGCCAGCAGCTTTCAATGGGACAGAAACACCGGGGAGCTGTTTTTT. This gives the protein CASSFQWDRNTGELFF.

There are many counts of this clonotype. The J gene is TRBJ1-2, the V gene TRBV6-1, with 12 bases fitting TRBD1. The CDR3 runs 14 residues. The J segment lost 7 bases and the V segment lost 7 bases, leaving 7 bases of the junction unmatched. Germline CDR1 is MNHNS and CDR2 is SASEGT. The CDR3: CASIRDRGRLGYTF. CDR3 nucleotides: TGTGCCAGCATTCGGGACAGGGGGCGGCTTGGCTACACCTTC.

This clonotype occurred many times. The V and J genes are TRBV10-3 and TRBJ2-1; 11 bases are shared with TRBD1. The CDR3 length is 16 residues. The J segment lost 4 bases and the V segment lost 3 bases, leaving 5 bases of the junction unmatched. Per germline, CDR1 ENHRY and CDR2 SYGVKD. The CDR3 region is CAISDPRDRGYNEQFF. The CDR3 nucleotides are TGTGCCATCAGTGACCCCCGGGACAGGGGGTACAATGAGCAGTTCTTC.

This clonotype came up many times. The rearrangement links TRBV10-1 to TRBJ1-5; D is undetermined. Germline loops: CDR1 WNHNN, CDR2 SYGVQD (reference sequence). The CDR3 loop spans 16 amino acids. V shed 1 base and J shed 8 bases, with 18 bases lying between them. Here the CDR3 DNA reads TGCGCCAGCAGTGAGTATAGCGGGAGAAGGAAGGAGCCCCAGCATTTT. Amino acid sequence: CASSEYSGRRKEPQHF.

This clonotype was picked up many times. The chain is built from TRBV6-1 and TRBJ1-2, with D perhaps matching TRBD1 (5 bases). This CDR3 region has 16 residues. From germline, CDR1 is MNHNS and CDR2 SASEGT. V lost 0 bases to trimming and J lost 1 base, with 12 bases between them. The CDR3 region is CASSEATVLSNYGYTF. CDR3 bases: TGTGCCAGCAGTGAAGCGACAGTCCTTAGTAACTATGGCTACACCTTC.

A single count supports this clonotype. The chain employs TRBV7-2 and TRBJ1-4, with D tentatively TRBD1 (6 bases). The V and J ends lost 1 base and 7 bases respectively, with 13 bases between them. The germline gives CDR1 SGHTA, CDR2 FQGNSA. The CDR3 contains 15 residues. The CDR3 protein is CASSLVAGGGEKLFF. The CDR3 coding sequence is TGTGCCAGCAGCTTAGTAGCGGGAGGGGGTGAAAAACTGTTTTTT.

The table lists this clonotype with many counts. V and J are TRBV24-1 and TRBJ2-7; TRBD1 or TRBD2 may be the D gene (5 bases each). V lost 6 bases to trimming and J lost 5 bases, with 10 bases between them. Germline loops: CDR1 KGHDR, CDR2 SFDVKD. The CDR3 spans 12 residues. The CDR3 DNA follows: TGTGCCACCAGTCCCGGGACCGACGAGCAGTACTTC. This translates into CATSPGTDEQYF.

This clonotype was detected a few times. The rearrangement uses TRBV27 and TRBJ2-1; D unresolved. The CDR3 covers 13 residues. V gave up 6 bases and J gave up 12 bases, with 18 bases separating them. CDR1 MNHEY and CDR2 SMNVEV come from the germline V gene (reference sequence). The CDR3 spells CASSLGNVSPQFF. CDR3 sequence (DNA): TGTGCCAGCAGCCTCGGCAATGTCTCGCCGCAGTTCTTC.

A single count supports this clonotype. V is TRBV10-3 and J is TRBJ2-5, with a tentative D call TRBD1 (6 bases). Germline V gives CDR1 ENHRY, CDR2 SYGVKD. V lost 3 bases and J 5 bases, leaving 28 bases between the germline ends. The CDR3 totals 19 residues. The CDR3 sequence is CAISDPEFRTSQRGETQYF. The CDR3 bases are TGTGCCATCAGTGACCCAGAGTTTCGGACAAGCCAGAGGGGGGAGACCCAGTACTTC.

The CDR3 here is CASSYRDWKETQYF. The DNA for the CDR3 is TGTGCCAGCAGTTACCGGGACTGGAAAGAGACCCAGTACTTC. The chain carries TRBV6-6 and TRBJ2-5, with a tentative D call TRBD2 (6 bases). Germline V CDR1 and CDR2: MNHNY, SVGAGI (reference sequence). Trimming stripped 2 bases from V and 3 bases from J, with 10 bases between. This CDR3 is 14 amino acids long.

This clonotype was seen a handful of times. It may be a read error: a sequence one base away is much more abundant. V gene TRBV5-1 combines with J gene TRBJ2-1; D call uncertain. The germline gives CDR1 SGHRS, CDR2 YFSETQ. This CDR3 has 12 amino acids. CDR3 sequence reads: CASSLDYNEHFF. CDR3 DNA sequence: TGCGCCAGCAGCCTAGATTACAATGAGCACTTCTTC.

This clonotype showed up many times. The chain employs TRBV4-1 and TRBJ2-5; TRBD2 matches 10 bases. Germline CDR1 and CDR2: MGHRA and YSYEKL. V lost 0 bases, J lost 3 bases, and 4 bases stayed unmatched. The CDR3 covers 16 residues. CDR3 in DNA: TGCGCCAGCAGCCAAGACCCTAGCGGGAGCAAAGAGACCCAGTACTTC. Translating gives CASSQDPSGSKETQYF.

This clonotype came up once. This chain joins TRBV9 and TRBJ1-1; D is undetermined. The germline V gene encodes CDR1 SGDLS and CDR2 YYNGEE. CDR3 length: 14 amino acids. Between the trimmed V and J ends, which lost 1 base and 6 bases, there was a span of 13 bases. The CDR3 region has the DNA TGTGCCAGCAGCGTACAGCCGGAGGTGGCTGAAGCTTTCTTT. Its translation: CASSVQPEVAEAFF. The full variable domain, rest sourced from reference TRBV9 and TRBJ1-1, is DSGVTQTPKHLITATGQRVTLRCSPRSGDLSVYWYQQSLDQGLQFLIQYYNGEERAKGNILERFSAQQFPDLHSELNLSSLELGDSALYFCASSVQPEVAEAFFGQGTRLTVV.

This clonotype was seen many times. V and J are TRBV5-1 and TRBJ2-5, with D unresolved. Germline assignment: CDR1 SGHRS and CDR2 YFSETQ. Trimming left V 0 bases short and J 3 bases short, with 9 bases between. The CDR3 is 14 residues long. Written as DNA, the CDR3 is TGCGCCAGCAGCTTGGATTCTCGAAAAGAGACCCAGTACTTC. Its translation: CASSLDSRKETQYF.

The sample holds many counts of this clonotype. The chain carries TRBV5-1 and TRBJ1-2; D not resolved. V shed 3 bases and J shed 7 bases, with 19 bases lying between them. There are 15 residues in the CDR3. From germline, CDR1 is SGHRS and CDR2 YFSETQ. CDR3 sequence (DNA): TGCGCCAGCAGCTCGACTAACCTCGGGGAAGGTGGCTACACCTTC. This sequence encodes CASSSTNLGEGGYTF.

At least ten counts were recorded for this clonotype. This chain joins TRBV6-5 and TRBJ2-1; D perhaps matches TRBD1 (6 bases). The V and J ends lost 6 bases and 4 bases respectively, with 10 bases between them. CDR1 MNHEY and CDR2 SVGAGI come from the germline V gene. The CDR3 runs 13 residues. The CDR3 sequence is CASRKDSYNEQFF. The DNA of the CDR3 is TGTGCCAGCAGGAAGGACAGTTACAATGAGCAGTTCTTC.

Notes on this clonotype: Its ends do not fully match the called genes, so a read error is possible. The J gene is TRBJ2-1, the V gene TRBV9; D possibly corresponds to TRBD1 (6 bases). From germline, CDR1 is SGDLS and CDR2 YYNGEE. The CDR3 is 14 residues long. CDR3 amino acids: CASSPGAGVNEQSF. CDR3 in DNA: TGTGCCAGCAGCCCCGGGGCAGGGGTCAATGAGCAGTCCTTC.

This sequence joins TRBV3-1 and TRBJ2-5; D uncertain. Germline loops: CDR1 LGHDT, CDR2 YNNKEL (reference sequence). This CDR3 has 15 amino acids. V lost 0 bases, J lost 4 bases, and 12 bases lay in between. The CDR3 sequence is CASSQDGSHRETQYF. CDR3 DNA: TGTGCCAGCAGCCAAGATGGGTCCCACCGAGAGACCCAGTACTTC.

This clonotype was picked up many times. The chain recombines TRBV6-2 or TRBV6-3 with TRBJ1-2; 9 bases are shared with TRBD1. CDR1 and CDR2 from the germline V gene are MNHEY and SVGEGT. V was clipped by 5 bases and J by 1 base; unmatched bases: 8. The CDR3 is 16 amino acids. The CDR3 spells CASSPGTGRHNYGYTF. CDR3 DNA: TGTGCCAGCAGTCCAGGGACAGGGAGACATAACTATGGCTACACCTTC.